Below, 16 T cell receptor beta chains from the same sample are listed, as sequenced in a study of T cell responses to AZD1222 COVID-19 vaccine. Method: immunoSEQ multiplex PCR; TCRdb's copy keeps in-frame clones and lacks some. The sample has some 92,000 clones, more than 75% seen once. This material consisted of peripheral blood, taken on day 0 of AZD1222 vaccination. Receptors originate from an adult in good health.

The chain employs TRBV20-1 and TRBJ1-2, with D unresolved. The V end lost 6 bases, the J end lost 4 bases, and 9 bases lay between the germline ends. Germline CDR1 is DFQATT and CDR2 is SNEGSKA (reference sequence). The CDR3 is made up of 11 amino acids. CDR3 sequence: CSANPGYGYTF. In nucleotides, the CDR3 is TGCAGTGCCAATCCAGGCTATGGCTACACCTTC.

This rearrangement joins TRBV7-9 to TRBJ1-5; 8 nucleotides line up with TRBD1. Germline assignment: CDR1 SEHNR and CDR2 FQNEAQ (reference sequence). This CDR3 is built from 19 residues. The J segment lost 3 bases and the V segment lost 2 bases, leaving 15 bases of the junction unmatched. CDR3 in DNA: TGTGCCAGCAGCTTATTTTCGGTGCGGGACAGGCAACTCAATCAGCCCCAGCATTTT. Its protein is CASSLFSVRDRQLNQPQHF.

The rearrangement joins TRBV28 to TRBJ2-7, with 7 bases aligning to TRBD1. Germline loops: CDR1 MDHEN, CDR2 SYDVKM. With 7 bases clipped from V and 2 bases from J, the junction kept 8 bases outside the gene matches. The CDR3 totals 14 residues. CDR3 DNA sequence: TGTGCCAGCAAACCTGGGGACAGTACCTACGAGCAGTACTTC. This translates into CASKPGDSTYEQYF. The full variable domain, its missing parts supplied by reference TRBV28 and TRBJ2-7, is DVKVTQSSRYLVKRTGEKVFLECVQDMDHENMFWYRQDPGLGLRLIYFSYDVKMKEKGDIPEGYSVSREKKERFSLILESASTNQTSMYLCASKPGDSTYEQYFGPGTRLTVT.

The gene calls are TRBV13 and TRBJ1-6; the D gene is possibly TRBD1 (5 bases). The CDR3 is made up of 18 amino acids. Germline CDR1 PRHDT, CDR2 FYEKMQ (reference sequence). V lost 5 bases and J lost 8, with 25 bases in between. The CDR3 loop is CASSRNSDIGGAYSPLHF. The CDR3 DNA reads as TGTGCCAGCAGCCGAAATAGCGACATAGGAGGGGCATATTCACCCCTCCACTTT.

The chain uses TRBV6-2 or TRBV6-3 and TRBJ1-5, with a possible D match to TRBD1 (6 bases). Germline V CDR1 and CDR2: MNHEY, SVGEGT. The germline V and J ends were trimmed by 6 bases and 1 base, with 13 bases remaining between them. CDR3 size: 15 residues. The CDR3 loop is CASSPQGGSNQPQHF. For the CDR3, the DNA is TGTGCCAGCAGCCCCCAAGGGGGAAGCAATCAGCCCCAGCATTTT.

The rearrangement uses TRBV28 and TRBJ1-3; D gene unclear. V lost 3 bases and J lost 0, with 6 bases in between. The germline V gene has CDR1 MDHEN and CDR2 SYDVKM. The CDR3 spans 14 residues. The CDR3 reads CASSFLNSGNTIYF. For the CDR3, the DNA is TGTGCCAGCAGTTTCCTTAACTCTGGAAACACCATATATTTT. Complete variable domain (other parts from reference TRBV28 and TRBJ1-3): DVKVTQSSRYLVKRTGEKVFLECVQDMDHENMFWYRQDPGLGLRLIYFSYDVKMKEKGDIPEGYSVSREKKERFSLILESASTNQTSMYLCASSFLNSGNTIYFGEGSWLTVV.

The chain uses TRBV4-3 and TRBJ2-7; D gene uncertain. Per the germline V gene, CDR1 is LGHNA and CDR2 is YSLEER. The CDR3 runs to 14 residues. V was clipped by 0 bases and J by 1 base, with 7 bases between them. The CDR3 region is CASSQDFLSYEQYF. In DNA form, the CDR3 reads TGCGCCAGCAGCCAAGACTTCCTATCCTACGAGCAGTACTTC.

This chain joins TRBV7-8 and TRBJ1-2; 8 bases line up with TRBD1. CDR3 size: 13 residues. Germline CDR1 SGHVS, CDR2 FQNEAQ. V shed 5 bases, J shed 10 bases, and the junction held 9 bases outside the gene matches. In nucleotides, the CDR3 is TGTGCCAGCAGCGGGTCCCGACAGGGGTCCTACACCTTC. Its translation: CASSGSRQGSYTF.

This chain connects TRBV28 to TRBJ1-1, with D uncertain. CDR3 length: 10 residues. Trimming stripped 7 bases from V and 7 bases from J, with 7 bases between. Germline-derived CDR1 and CDR2 are MDHEN and SYDVKM. This chain's CDR3 is CASKRYEAFF. The CDR3 DNA reads TGTGCCAGCAAAAGGTATGAAGCTTTCTTT.

The genes are TRBV19 and TRBJ1-3, with D uncertain. Germline CDR1 reads LNHDA; CDR2 reads SQIVND (reference sequence). The ends were cut back, 5 bases at V and 0 bases at J, with 17 bases in the middle. There are 17 residues in the CDR3. CDR3 nucleotides: TGTGCCAGTAGTGTTAACGGGAGAAGGGTCTCTGGAAACACCATATATTTT. Protein: CASSVNGRRVSGNTIYF.

This chain's CDR3 is CAWSVRAGGYTF. DNA of the CDR3: TGTGCCTGGAGTGTACGTGCCGGGGGCTACACCTTC. This sequence joins TRBV30 and TRBJ1-2; D is uncertain. The CDR3 covers 12 residues. V lost 0 bases and J lost 8, with 10 bases in between. Germline V gives CDR1 GTSNPN, CDR2 SVGIG (reference sequence).

The rearrangement uses TRBV4-2 and TRBJ2-5; 14 nucleotides agree with TRBD2. Germline lookup yields CDR1 LGHNA and CDR2 YNFKEQ. This CDR3 is 15 amino acids long. V lost 6 bases, J lost 5 bases, and 5 bases stayed unmatched. The CDR3 region is CASRSRLAGGETQYF. The CDR3 DNA reads TGTGCCAGCAGAAGTAGACTAGCGGGAGGGGAGACCCAGTACTTC.

The chain employs TRBV7-2 and TRBJ2-7, with D unresolved. The ends were cut back, 5 bases at V and 0 bases at J, with 20 bases in the middle. This CDR3 is built from 17 residues. CDR1 SGHTA and CDR2 FQGNSA come from the germline V gene. CDR3 in DNA: TGTGCCAGCAGCCTTCTTCGGGTGGCCCAGAGCTCCTACGAGCAGTACTTC. Its protein is CASSLLRVAQSSYEQYF.

This clone was seen only once. The V gene is TRBV10-3, the J gene TRBJ1-2; 9 nucleotides agree with TRBD1. J gave up 8 bases and V 2 bases, and 12 bases lay outside the gene matches. Germline-derived CDR1 and CDR2 are ENHRY and SYGVKD. The CDR3 sequence is 16 residues long. The CDR3 here is CAISEGTGSNPGGYTF. The CDR3 coding sequence is TGTGCCATCAGTGAGGGGACAGGGAGCAACCCTGGGGGCTACACCTTC.

The V gene is TRBV11-2, the J gene TRBJ2-3; D unresolved. The CDR3 contains 13 residues. Germline V gene sequence: CDR1 SGHAT, CDR2 FQNNGV. Deletions cut 5 bases from V and 4 bases from J, with 10 bases between. CDR3 in DNA: TGTGCCAGCAGCCCCATGCCGGCAGATACGCAGTATTTT. Its protein is CASSPMPADTQYF.

This chain links TRBV29-1 with TRBJ1-1, with TRBD1 matching 8 bases. V shed 4 bases, J shed 4 bases, and the junction held 8 bases outside the gene matches. Germline assignment: CDR1 SQVTM and CDR2 ANQGSEA. This CDR3 has 14 amino acids. The CDR3 DNA reads as TGCAGCGTTGGGGCAGGGGGCTCGAGCACTGAAGCTTTCTTT. This codes for CSVGAGGSSTEAFF. Full variable domain (outside the CDR3, taken from reference TRBV29-1 and TRBJ1-1): SAVISQKPSRDICQRGTSLTIQCQVDSQVTMMFWYRQQPGQSLTLIATANQGSEATYESGFVIDKFPISRPNLTFSTLTVSNMSPEDSSIYLCSVGAGGSSTEAFFGQGTRLTVV.